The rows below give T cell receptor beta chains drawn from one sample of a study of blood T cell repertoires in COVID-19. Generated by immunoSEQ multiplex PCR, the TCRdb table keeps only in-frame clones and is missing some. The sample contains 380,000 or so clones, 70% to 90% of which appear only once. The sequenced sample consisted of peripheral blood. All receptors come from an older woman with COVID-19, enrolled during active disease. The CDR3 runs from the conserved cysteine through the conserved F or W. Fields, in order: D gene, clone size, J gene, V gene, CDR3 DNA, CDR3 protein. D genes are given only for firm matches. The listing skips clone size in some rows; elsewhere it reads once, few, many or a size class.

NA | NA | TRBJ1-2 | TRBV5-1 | TGCGCCAGCAGCTTTACGGACTCTAACTATGGCTACACCTTC | CASSFTDSNYGYTF
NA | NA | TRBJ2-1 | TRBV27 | TGTGCCAGCACAGAGTCGTCCGGACTAATATACAATGAGCAGTTCTTC | CASTESSGLIYNEQFF
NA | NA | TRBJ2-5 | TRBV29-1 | TGCAGCGTTTGGGGAGATACCCAAGAGACCCAGTACTTC | CSVWGDTQETQYF
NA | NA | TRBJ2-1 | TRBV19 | TGTGCCAGTAGTCCCCAGAGACTTGTCGCCTACAATGAGCAGTTCTTC | CASSPQRLVAYNEQFF
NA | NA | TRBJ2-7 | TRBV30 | TGTGCCTGGAGTCCCCGCGGGCAGCCAACCCAGATGTACTTC | CAWSPRGQPTQMYF
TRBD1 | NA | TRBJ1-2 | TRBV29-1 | TGCAGCGCCCGAGTGGGACAGGGTTCCTATGGCTACACCTTC | CSARVGQGSYGYTF
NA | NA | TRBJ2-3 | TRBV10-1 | TGCGCCAGCAGTGATACGGGGGACACGCAGTATTTT | CASSDTGDTQYF
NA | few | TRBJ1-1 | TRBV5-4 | TGTGCCAGCGGCGGAGGGGCGAACACTGAAGCTTTCTTT | CASGGGANTEAFF
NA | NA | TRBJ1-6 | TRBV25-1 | TGTGCCAGCAGTGAAAGTTTAGGGGGTTACGGGGATTCACCCCTCCACTTT | CASSESLGGYGDSPLHF
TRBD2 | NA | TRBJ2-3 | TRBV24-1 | TGTGCCACCAGTGATTACCCCAGCGGGGGCCCAACAGATACGCAGTATTTT | CATSDYPSGGPTDTQYF
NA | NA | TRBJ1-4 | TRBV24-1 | TGTGCCACCAGTGAGGAAAGTAGCGAAAAACTGTTTTTT | CATSEESSEKLFF
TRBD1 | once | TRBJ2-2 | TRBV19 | TGTGCCAGCCCAGGGACAGACGATACGGGGGAGCTGTTTTTT | CASPGTDDTGELFF
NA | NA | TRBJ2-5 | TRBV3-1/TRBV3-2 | TGTGCCAGCAGCCAAGTATACAGGTCGCAAGAGACCCAGTACTTC | CASSQVYRSQETQYF
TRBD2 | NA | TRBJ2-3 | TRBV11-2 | TGTGCCAGCAGCTCGACTAGCGGGGGGATGGATACGCAGTATTTT | CASSSTSGGMDTQYF
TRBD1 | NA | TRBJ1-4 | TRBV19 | TGTGCCAGTAGTATAGGCCGGACAGGGTATGAAAAACTGTTTTTT | CASSIGRTGYEKLFF
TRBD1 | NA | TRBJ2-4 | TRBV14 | TGTGCCAGCAGTGGAAAACAGGGGGCGCCGGGGAACATTCAGTACTTC | CASSGKQGAPGNIQYF
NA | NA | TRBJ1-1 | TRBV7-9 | TGTGCCAGCAGCCCTGAACTTGACACTGAAGCTTTCTTT | CASSPELDTEAFF
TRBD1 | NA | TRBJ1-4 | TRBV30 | TGTGCCTGGAGGCGGCAGGACAGGGCTAATGAAAAACTGTTTTTT | CAWRRQDRANEKLFF
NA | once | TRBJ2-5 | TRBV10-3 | TGTGCCATCAGTGAGTCCCCCGGGACACCCTTGGGAGAGACCCAGTACTTC | CAISESPGTPLGETQYF
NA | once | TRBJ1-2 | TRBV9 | TGTGCCAGCAGCGTGAAACCCGGGTCCTATGGCTACACCTTC | CASSVKPGSYGYTF
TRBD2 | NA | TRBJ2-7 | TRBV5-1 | TGCGCCAGCAGCACCCGGGGGGGGAGCTCCTACGAGCAGTACTTC | CASSTRGGSSYEQYF
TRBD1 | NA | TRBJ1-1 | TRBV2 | TGTGCCAGCAGGGAGACAGGGGGGGATAGTGGGAGAGCTTTCTTT | CASRETGGDSGRAFF
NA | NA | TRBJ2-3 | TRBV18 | TGTGCCAGCTCAAAAGAGTCAGATACGCAGTATTTT | CASSKESDTQYF
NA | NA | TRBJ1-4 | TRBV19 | TGTGCCAGTAGTATGGACTTTAATGAAAAACTGTTTTTT | CASSMDFNEKLFF
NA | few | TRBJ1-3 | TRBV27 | TGTGCCAGCAGTTTATTTGGCCTCTCTGGAAACACCATATATTTT | CASSLFGLSGNTIYF